The 18 T cell receptor beta chains reported below all come from one sample, sequenced in a study of shared clonotypes between healthy human individuals. Libraries were prepared by immunoSEQ multiplex PCR; TCRdb keeps only in-frame clonotypes and omits some of them. The data contain approximately 2,300,000 clones, around 90% of them seen just once; the ten biggest clones take up around 0.38%. Sequenced material: naive CD4+ T cells from PBMCs. Subset meaning: CD45RA+ positively selected. Receptor source: a young man in good health. Some clones in this sample may be carry-over from other donors' samples.

This chain uses TRBV5-1 with TRBJ1-2; 8 nucleotides agree with TRBD1. Germline CDR1 and CDR2: SGHRS and YFSETQ. J gave up 8 bases and V 0 bases, and 9 bases lay outside the gene matches. The CDR3 has 15 residues. CDR3 DNA: TGCGCCAGCAGCTTGGAGGGCCAGGGGGCCGAAGGCTACACCTTC. Amino acid sequence: CASSLEGQGAEGYTF.

The chain carries TRBV29-1 and TRBJ2-2, with 11 bases aligning to TRBD1. The CDR3 contains 14 residues. The trim removed 4 bases at V and 6 bases at J, leaving 4 bases unmatched. Germline CDR1 is SQVTM and CDR2 is ANQGSEA. The CDR3 loop is CSVAGQGASGELFF. The CDR3 nucleotides read TGCAGCGTTGCCGGACAGGGGGCATCCGGGGAGCTGTTTTTT.

As for this clone: Other nucleotide sequences from this sample produce the same CDR3. This rearrangement joins TRBV28 to TRBJ2-7, with D possibly matching TRBD2 (5 bases). Germline values: CDR1 MDHEN, CDR2 SYDVKM. V was clipped by 6 bases and J by 3 bases, with 9 bases between them. The CDR3 is 12 amino acids. CDR3 region: CASSIEGYEQYF. CDR3 DNA sequence: TGTGCCAGCAGCATCGAGGGCTACGAGCAGTACTTC.

The V call is TRBV29-1, the J call TRBJ2-3, with D perhaps being TRBD1 or TRBD2 (5 bases each). CDR1 is SQVTM, CDR2 ANQGSEA, per germline. Deletions cut 7 bases from V and 2 bases from J, with 13 bases between. This CDR3 spans 13 amino acids. DNA for the CDR3: TGCAGCGCCATGGGACGCCTCACAGATACGCAGTATTTT. It encodes CSAMGRLTDTQYF.

J is TRBJ2-5 and V is TRBV7-2, with 9 bases fitting TRBD1. CDR3 length equals 16 residues. The V and J ends lost 0 bases and 1 base, in that order; junction bases with no gene match: 3. Germline-derived CDR1 and CDR2 are SGHTA and FQGNSA. Here the CDR3 DNA reads TGTGCCAGCAGCTTAGCGGCGACAGGGGGCCAAGAGACCCAGTACTTC. Residues: CASSLAATGGQETQYF.

The CDR3, as DNA: TGTGCCAGCAGTTTAGACAGCGCCGAGCAGTACTTC. Protein sequence: CASSLDSAEQYF. The chain carries TRBV28 and TRBJ2-7, with D perhaps matching TRBD1 (5 bases). The CDR3 totals 12 residues. The ends were cut back, 2 bases at V and 6 bases at J, with 8 bases in the middle. Germline-derived CDR1 and CDR2 are MDHEN and SYDVKM.

The chain recombines TRBV6-5 with TRBJ2-7; the D gene is possibly TRBD2 (6 bases). Trimming removed 0 bases from V and 4 bases from J, with 13 bases in between. This CDR3 region has 15 residues. Looked up from germline, CDR1 is MNHEY and CDR2 is SVGAGI. CDR3 sequence (DNA): TGTGCCAGCAGTTACTCCGTACTAGCCGGATACGAGCAGTACTTC. This sequence encodes CASSYSVLAGYEQYF.

The chain carries TRBV2 and TRBJ1-4, with D maybe TRBD1 (6 bases). Germline CDR1 is SNHLY and CDR2 is FYNNEI. V was clipped by 6 bases and J by 0 bases, with 11 bases between them. CDR3 length: 15 residues. CDR3 sequence reads: CASRLQGTTNEKLFF. The CDR3 nucleotides read TGTGCCAGCAGGCTACAGGGTACAACTAATGAAAAACTGTTTTTT.

This rearrangement joins TRBV7-3 to TRBJ1-5; tentatively, D is TRBD1 (5 bases). The CDR3 is 14 amino acids. Trimming stripped 2 bases from V and 7 bases from J, with 12 bases between. The germline CDR1 and CDR2 sequences are SGHTA and FQGTGA. CDR3 protein: CASSLSAGPQPQHF. CDR3 in DNA: TGTGCCAGCAGCTTATCGGCGGGACCCCAGCCCCAGCATTTT.

The V and J genes are TRBV9 and TRBJ2-1, with a weak D call TRBD2 (6 bases). This CDR3 contains 14 residues. V was clipped by 0 bases and J by 6 bases, with 10 bases between them. Per germline, CDR1 SGDLS and CDR2 YYNGEE. This chain's CDR3 is CASSVAGVANEQFF. DNA of the CDR3: TGTGCCAGCAGCGTAGCGGGAGTGGCCAATGAGCAGTTCTTC. The whole variable domain, filled in from reference TRBV9 and TRBJ2-1, reads DSGVTQTPKHLITATGQRVTLRCSPRSGDLSVYWYQQSLDQGLQFLIQYYNGEERAKGNILERFSAQQFPDLHSELNLSSLELGDSALYFCASSVAGVANEQFFGPGTRLTVL.

The chain carries TRBV6-1 and TRBJ1-2; D not certain. Trimming shortened V by 1 base and J by 4 bases, and 16 bases separated the two germline ends. The CDR3 length is 16 residues. Germline CDR1 is MNHNS and CDR2 is SASEGT. The CDR3 reads CASSEEGFGPGYGYTF. The CDR3 nucleotides are TGTGCCAGCAGTGAAGAAGGGTTTGGGCCCGGCTATGGCTACACCTTC.

The chain employs TRBV5-1 and TRBJ2-4; TRBD1 is a possible D gene (6 bases). The V gene lost 4 bases and the J gene lost 6 bases, with 8 bases spanning the gap. The CDR3 spans 12 residues. Germline V lookup: CDR1 SGHRS, CDR2 YFSETQ. For the CDR3, the DNA is TGCGCCAGCAGCAAGGACAGAAACATTCAGTACTTC. Translation gives CASSKDRNIQYF.

This clone was picked up one time. The chain has TRBV6-6 and TRBJ1-2, with unresolved D. The V and J ends lost 0 bases and 4 bases respectively, with 12 bases between them. The CDR3 covers 15 residues. Germline V gene data show CDR1 as MNHNY and CDR2 as SVGAGI (reference sequence). The CDR3 protein is CASSYSTAASYGYTF. For the CDR3, the DNA is TGTGCCAGCAGTTACTCGACGGCAGCTTCCTATGGCTACACCTTC.

The chain uses TRBV7-2 and TRBJ1-1; perhaps TRBD1 as D (6 bases). V was pared by 5 bases and J by 1 base, with 11 bases between. CDR1 SGHTA and CDR2 FQGNSA come from the germline V gene. The CDR3 loop spans 14 amino acids. CDR3 coding DNA: TGTGCCAGCAGCGGCAGACAGGCGAACACTGAAGCTTTCTTT. It encodes CASSGRQANTEAFF.

The chain joins TRBV4-2 to TRBJ2-1, with 7 nucleotides matching TRBD2. V was clipped by 1 base and J by 10 bases; unmatched bases: 7. Per germline, CDR1 LGHNA and CDR2 YNFKEQ. The CDR3 extends over 14 amino acids. The CDR3 region is CASSQAAAGGEQFF. Here the CDR3 DNA reads TGTGCCAGCAGCCAAGCGGCGGCCGGGGGGGAGCAGTTCTTC.

The V gene is TRBV4-1, the J gene TRBJ1-3; D might be TRBD1 (5 bases). The CDR3 consists of 17 residues. Trimming left V 0 bases short and J 0 bases short, with 12 bases between. Germline V CDR1 and CDR2: MGHRA, YSYEKL. CDR3 protein: CASSQEVRVASGNTIYF. The CDR3 DNA reads TGCGCCAGCAGCCAAGAGGTCAGGGTAGCCTCTGGAAACACCATATATTTT.

The gene calls are TRBV28 and TRBJ1-1; 7 bases are shared with TRBD1. Germline V gene sequence: CDR1 MDHEN, CDR2 SYDVKM. Trimming took 7 bases from V and 5 from J; bases not matched to a gene: 10. CDR3 length equals 14 residues. The CDR3 spells CASKILQGRTEAFF. The CDR3 coding sequence is TGTGCCAGCAAAATCTTACAGGGGAGAACTGAAGCTTTCTTT.

CDR3 in amino acids: CASSGPGRGSSGYTF. CDR3 coding DNA: TGTGCCAGCAGTGGCCCCGGGAGGGGGAGTAGTGGCTACACCTTC. This rearrangement joins TRBV25-1 to TRBJ1-2, with a weak D call TRBD1 (6 bases). Trimming stripped 4 bases from V and 7 bases from J, with 19 bases between. This CDR3 region has 15 residues. Germline assignment: CDR1 MGHDK and CDR2 SYGVNS.